This T cell receptor beta chain stems from a study of blood T cell repertoires in COVID-19. Study as a whole: Spain, Italy and the United States supplied samples that represented acute and convalescent COVID-19. Sources were T cells, B-cell-depleted T cells, or PBMCs; the material itself was cDNA or gDNA.

Original analysis: Reference gene primer amplification gave nucleated cell count estimates. The method was immunoSEQ multiplex PCR; TCRdb's version includes in-frame clones alone and lacks a portion of them. V, J and clone size reflect that table, while D and trimming were determined from the DNA. The table lists about 170,000 clones, around 84% of them singletons. This CDR3 contains 17 residues. V lost 3 bases, J lost 0 bases, and 15 bases lay in between. Germline assignment: CDR1 MGHRA and CDR2 YSYEKL. Those enrolled, adults aged roughly 18 to 90 years, came from about two dozen US areas. The sample comprised PBMCs or T cells enriched from blood (not recorded which). The receptor's source is a man in his fifties or sixties who had recovered from COVID-19. The J gene is TRBJ2-1, the V gene TRBV4-1; TRBD2 might be the D (6 bases). The CDR3: CASSQQYGGSSYNEQFF. The CDR3 DNA follows: TGCGCCAGCAGCCAGCAGTACGGGGGAAGCTCCTACAATGAGCAGTTCTTC.